This entry features one T cell receptor (beta chain) sequence. This clone has just a few counts. It lacks a known antigen. No quality values exist for individual bases; no much larger clone is one base distant. These data come from a study of immune evolution from preneoplasia to lung adenocarcinoma (dated by TCRdb to the early 2020s). For the wider study: The study combined immune gene expression, TCR sequencing and multiplex immunofluorescence to profile immune contexture across lung adenocarcinoma precursors and invasive adenocarcinoma. Resected precursor lesions (AAH, AIS, MIA) and invasive adenocarcinomas were compared against paired morphologically normal lung tissue. Sample size was based on specimen availability rather than a prior power calculation. The immune data were integrated with whole exome sequencing and methylation data obtained from the same cohort of nodules. In total, the cohort included roughly 49 patients with pulmonary nodules, all of whom underwent surgical resection. The TCR sequencing data were obtained from about 47 patients. According to the study, 90 to 130 samples went through TCR sequencing. POLYSOLVER was used to infer Class I HLA alleles from exome data, and LOHHLA was used to detect allele-specific HLA loss. The paper as a whole reports these results and caveats: The highest top T cell clone frequencies were observed in normal lung, and a progressive decrease in top T cell clone frequencies appeared to occur from AAH through AIS, MIA and invasive adenocarcinoma. Normal lung showed the highest clonality, whereas later-stage lesions appeared to have higher T cell density and diversity but lower clonality. The findings rested on association rather than direct causation, and larger cohorts with long-term follow-up and longitudinal biopsies were considered necessary. All patients were from Japan and China, so applicability to Western populations was uncertain.

Using the immunoSEQ hsTCRbeta Kit, TCR beta CDR3 regions were sequenced from DNA. The original pipeline was this. TCR sequencing data were analysed with the ImmunoSEQ Analyzer. T cell clonality was defined as 1 minus Pielou's evenness, as computed on productive rearrangements. To measure T cell diversity, the inverse Simpson index was applied to productive templates. T cell density was defined as TCR beta template counts normalized to usable DNA, with usable DNA estimated by amplifying and sequencing housekeeping genes. Two-sided Kruskal-Wallis tests were used to compare TCR metrics across histologic stages. TCRdb obtained this table from immuneACCESS and retained in-frame rearrangements with V and J assigned. These tables miss some clones; where compared with another copy, unresolved V genes account for less than half of the shortfall, and the remainder is unexplained. From that table come the V and J calls and clone size; the DNA was used to work out D and trimming. The sample data list some 1,200 clones, and approximately 80% of these were observed just once. Jointly, the top ten make up roughly 30% of the sample.

The patients had resection in Japan or China between the mid-2010s and the late 2010s. Two lung cancer pathologists independently confirmed the histologic diagnosis of each case on H&E slides. FFPE tissue was used for DNA isolation with the AllPrep DNA/RNA FFPE Kit. Via the germline V gene, CDR1 is MGHRA and CDR2 YSYEKL. The cysteine opens and the phenylalanine closes a CDR3 of 14 amino acids. Only the CDR3 part of the read is kept: 42 bases, read in frame from the first base. At the junction V is shortened by 0 bases and J by 2 bases, with 7 bases in between. The TCR sequence derives from a person in their sixties or seventies with lung adenocarcinoma. The chain uses TRBV4-1 and TRBJ1-2; the D gene is perhaps TRBD1, on 5 matching bases. The sample taken for sequencing was FFPE adjacent normal lung tissue. The DNA sequence follows: TGCGCCAGCAGCCAAGATAGGGGAAACTATGGCTACACCTTC. Its coded protein is CASSQDRGNYGYTF.